This entry lists 26 T cell receptor beta chains sequenced from one sample in a study of blood T cell repertoires in COVID-19. TCRdb's table, derived via immunoSEQ multiplex PCR, lists solely in-frame clones and lacks some. The sample has some 180,000 clones; roughly four fifths are singletons. Source material: peripheral blood. Receptor source: a woman older than 75 with acute or convalescent COVID-19.

This sequence joins TRBV7-2 and TRBJ2-2; D possibly corresponds to TRBD2 (5 bases). The germline V gene has CDR1 SGHTA and CDR2 FQGNSA. The germline V and J ends were trimmed by 8 bases and 5 bases, with 24 bases remaining between them. The CDR3 runs to 17 residues. The CDR3 protein is CASRGLAQIRGTGELFF. Written as DNA, the CDR3 is TGTGCCAGCCGAGGCCTAGCCCAGATCCGCGGGACCGGGGAGCTGTTTTTT.

The gene calls are TRBV5-1 and TRBJ2-3; a possible D gene is TRBD2 (7 bases). Trimming pared 0 bases from V and 6 bases from J, leaving 11 bases between. From germline, CDR1 is SGHRS and CDR2 YFSETQ. The CDR3 sequence is 14 residues long. The CDR3 DNA reads TGCGCCAGCAGCTTGGATACGGGGGGCGATACGCAGTATTTT. Translating gives CASSLDTGGDTQYF.

The chain combines TRBV16 with TRBJ1-2, with a possible D match to TRBD1 (6 bases). V shed 4 bases and J shed 2 bases, with 11 bases lying between them. This CDR3 is built from 14 residues. Germline values: CDR1 KGHSY, CDR2 FQNENV. This chain's CDR3 is CASSLNRENYGYTF. CDR3 sequence (DNA): TGTGCCAGCAGCCTAAACAGGGAGAACTATGGCTACACCTTC.

The chain carries TRBV7-2 and TRBJ2-3; D perhaps matches TRBD2 (7 bases). The CDR3 spans 16 residues. Germline loops: CDR1 SGHTA, CDR2 FQGNSA. The V and J ends lost 0 bases and 4 bases respectively, with 14 bases between them. For the CDR3, the DNA is TGTGCCAGCAGCTTAGCGGGGGGGCTGGTCGCAGATACGCAGTATTTT. Translation gives CASSLAGGLVADTQYF.

CDR3 loop: CASSSGTGFGETQYF. DNA of the CDR3: TGTGCCAGCAGCTCCGGGACAGGGTTTGGAGAGACCCAGTACTTC. V and J are TRBV7-6 and TRBJ2-5, with 9 bases that match TRBD1. V dropped 4 bases and J dropped 4; count of bases not matched to a gene: 7. The CDR3 length is 15 residues. Germline CDR1 reads SGHVS; CDR2 reads FNYEAQ.

The chain has TRBV4-1 and TRBJ2-6, with 7 bases lining up with TRBD1. CDR3 length equals 17 residues. Germline CDR1 reads MGHRA; CDR2 reads YSYEKL. CDR3 region: CPRRRRDSNSGANVLTF. CDR3 in DNA: TGCCCCCGCCGCCGACGGGACAGTAACTCTGGGGCCAACGTCCTGACTTTC.

The V call is TRBV28, the J call TRBJ1-2; D remains unclear. Per the germline V gene, CDR1 is MDHEN and CDR2 is SYDVKM. This CDR3 comprises 14 residues. The germline V and J ends were trimmed by 2 bases and 3 bases, with 10 bases remaining between them. CDR3: CASSLLYGDYGYTF. The CDR3 region has the DNA TGTGCCAGCAGTTTACTTTACGGAGACTATGGCTACACCTTC.

The sample holds one count of this clone. This chain connects TRBV12-3 or TRBV12-4 to TRBJ2-7; D may be TRBD2 (5 bases). This CDR3 is built from 12 residues. Trimming removed 6 bases at V and 3 bases at J, with 9 bases between. The CDR3 sequence: CASSRGYYEQYF. CDR3 DNA sequence: TGTGCCAGCAGCCGCGGGTACTACGAGCAGTACTTC.

The chain is built from TRBV9 and TRBJ2-3; a possible D gene is TRBD2 (7 bases). V lost 4 bases and J 6 bases, leaving 18 bases between the germline ends. Germline CDR1 reads SGDLS; CDR2 reads YYNGEE. CDR3 length: 15 amino acids. The CDR3 loop is CASSQWRGGMDTQYF. The CDR3 DNA reads TGTGCCAGCAGCCAGTGGAGGGGGGGCATGGATACGCAGTATTTT.

This clone was seen a single time. Other nucleotide sequences from this sample produce the same CDR3. This chain links TRBV28 with TRBJ2-3; D is ambiguous. This CDR3 has 13 amino acids. Between the trimmed V and J ends, which lost 6 bases and 0 bases, there was a span of 7 bases. The germline V gene has CDR1 MDHEN and CDR2 SYDVKM. The DNA of the CDR3 is TGTGCCAGCAGCCCTCCCAGCACAGATACGCAGTATTTT. Protein product: CASSPPSTDTQYF.

This clone has a handful of counts. The same CDR3 also results from other DNA sequences found in this sample. The chain uses TRBV7-2 and TRBJ2-6; D remains unclear. This CDR3 has 14 amino acids. Germline V gene data show CDR1 as SGHTA and CDR2 as FQGNSA. V was pared by 5 bases and J by 1 base, with 6 bases between. The CDR3 spells CASSPRSGANVLTF. The CDR3 coding sequence is TGTGCCAGCAGCCCCCGTTCTGGGGCCAACGTCCTGACTTTC.

The V and J genes are TRBV7-9 and TRBJ1-2; 10 bases line up with TRBD1. With V trimmed by 5 bases and J by 7 bases, 13 bases remained unmatched. This CDR3 spans 16 amino acids. Per germline, CDR1 SEHNR and CDR2 FQNEAQ (reference sequence). The CDR3 DNA sequence: TGTGCCAGCAGCCCAACGTGGGACAGGGGAGACGGTGGCTACACCTTC. Protein product: CASSPTWDRGDGGYTF.

The CDR3 DNA reads as TGCGCCAGCAGCCAAGATACTAGCGGGGGTTTTACAGATACGCAGTATTTT. This translates into CASSQDTSGGFTDTQYF. The chain carries TRBV4-3 and TRBJ2-3; 11 bases match TRBD2. Looked up from germline, CDR1 is LGHNA and CDR2 is YSLEER. This CDR3 has 17 amino acids. Losses at the gene ends were 0 bases for V and 3 bases for J; bases not matched to a gene: 5.

This chain uses TRBV5-8 with TRBJ1-5, with 8 bases fitting TRBD1. The trim removed 4 bases at V and 7 bases at J, leaving 10 bases unmatched. Looked up from germline, CDR1 is SGHTS and CDR2 is YDEGEE. This CDR3 is 15 amino acids long. In nucleotides, the CDR3 is TGTGCCAGCAGCCCCGGACAGGGACCGCGACAGCCCCAGCATTTT. It encodes CASSPGQGPRQPQHF.

The V gene is TRBV5-4, the J gene TRBJ1-3; 9 bases are shared with TRBD1. The germline CDR1 and CDR2 sequences are SGHNT and YYREEE (reference sequence). This CDR3 has 18 amino acids. V gave up 2 bases and J gave up 3 bases; unmatched junction bases: 12. The CDR3 reads CASSLFGDRAPGGNTIYF. The CDR3 DNA reads TGTGCCAGCAGCTTATTCGGGGACAGGGCCCCGGGTGGAAACACCATATATTTT. The whole variable domain, remainder taken from reference TRBV5-4 and TRBJ1-3, is ETGVTQSPTHLIKTRGQQVTLRCSSQSGHNTVSWYQQALGQGPQFIFQYYREEENGRGNFPPRFSGLQFPNYSSELNVNALELDDSALYLCASSLFGDRAPGGNTIYFGEGSWLTVV.

This clone has a single count. The rearrangement uses TRBV4-3 and TRBJ2-1, with 10 bases aligning to TRBD2. V trimming: 2 bases; J trimming: 3 bases; junction bases outside the gene matches: 4. The germline CDR1 and CDR2 sequences are LGHNA and YSLEER. The CDR3 totals 16 residues. The CDR3 DNA reads TGCGCCAGCAGCCAATCCCCTAGCGGGGGCTACAATGAGCAGTTCTTC. Translated: CASSQSPSGGYNEQFF.

The CDR3 nucleotides are TGTGCCAGCAGTTATTCACCGGGACAGGGGATTTCACCCCTCCACTTT. As protein: CASSYSPGQGISPLHF. The chain carries TRBV6-5 and TRBJ1-6, with 10 bases that match TRBD1. CDR1 MNHEY and CDR2 SVGAGI come from the germline V gene. Trimming at V came to 3 bases and at J to 9 bases, leaving 8 bases not matched to a gene. The CDR3 runs to 16 residues.

The V call is TRBV4-3, the J call TRBJ1-4; 9 bases are a match to TRBD1. CDR1 is LGHNA and CDR2 is YSLEER in the germline V gene. V was pared by 4 bases and J by 7 bases, with 7 bases of the junction left unmatched. The CDR3 contains 15 residues. CDR3 amino acids: CASSREQGAFEKLFF. The DNA for the CDR3 is TGCGCCAGCAGCCGAGAACAGGGGGCATTTGAAAAACTGTTTTTT.

The chain has TRBV23-1 and TRBJ1-5; TRBD1 might be the D (6 bases). TRBV23-1 qualifies as an ORF whose function is uncertain. Trimming stripped 4 bases from V and 0 bases from J, with 19 bases between. The CDR3 is 18 residues long. The CDR3 sequence is CASSRPGHQELSNQPQHF. CDR3 in DNA: TGCGCCAGCAGTCGTCCGGGACATCAAGAACTTAGCAATCAGCCCCAGCATTTT.

V and J are TRBV9 and TRBJ2-3, with D possibly TRBD1 on 6 matching bases. Trimming shortened V by 3 bases and J by 2 bases, and 10 bases separated the two germline ends. The CDR3 spans 14 residues. Germline assignment: CDR1 SGDLS and CDR2 YYNGEE. CDR3 in amino acids: CASSAAGDTDTQYF. CDR3 sequence (DNA): TGTGCCAGCAGCGCGGCAGGGGACACAGATACGCAGTATTTT.

V and J are TRBV7-2 and TRBJ2-3; tentatively, D is TRBD2 (6 bases). The CDR3 covers 16 residues. Germline CDR1 reads SGHTA; CDR2 reads FQGNSA. Trimming cost V 2 bases and J 0 bases, with 12 bases left between them. In DNA form, the CDR3 reads TGTGCCAGCAGCTTACTAGCGTCATCCAGCACAGATACGCAGTATTTT. It specifies CASSLLASSSTDTQYF.

The chain couples TRBV6-6 to TRBJ1-1; possibly TRBD1 for D (6 bases). The V and J ends lost 8 bases and 1 base respectively, with 23 bases between them. This CDR3 is built from 17 residues. The germline CDR1 and CDR2 sequences are MNHNY and SVGAGI (reference sequence). DNA for the CDR3: TGTGCCAGCGGTCCTGCCGGGACATCAAACTGGAACACTGAAGCTTTCTTT. Amino acid sequence: CASGPAGTSNWNTEAFF.

This chain links TRBV11-2 with TRBJ1-4; TRBD1 matches at 9 bases. Germline V gene sequence: CDR1 SGHAT, CDR2 FQNNGV. V dropped 3 bases and J dropped 0; count of bases not matched to a gene: 2. This CDR3 is 16 amino acids long. CDR3 DNA: TGTGCCAGCAGCTTGGACAGGGGTGCAACTAATGAAAAACTGTTTTTT. This translates into CASSLDRGATNEKLFF.

This chain links TRBV5-1 with TRBJ1-1, with TRBD1 matching 11 bases. CDR1 is SGHRS, CDR2 YFSETQ, per germline. The J segment lost 4 bases and the V segment lost 2 bases, leaving 1 base of the junction unmatched. This CDR3 has 14 amino acids. The DNA of the CDR3 is TGCGCCAGCAGCTTAGGGACAGGGGGCACTGAAGCTTTCTTT. Its protein product is CASSLGTGGTEAFF.

V usage is TRBV20-1 and J usage is TRBJ2-7; D is possibly TRBD1 (7 bases). With 3 bases removed from V and 5 bases from J, the gap between germline ends came to 20 bases. The germline CDR1 and CDR2 sequences are DFQATT and SNEGSKA (reference sequence). The CDR3 loop spans 15 amino acids. DNA of the CDR3: TGCAGTGCTAGTGGAGGGAACAGGGGTCAAGACGAGCAGTACTTC. This sequence encodes CSASGGNRGQDEQYF.

This clone has a handful of counts. V usage is TRBV27 and J usage is TRBJ2-1; TRBD1 matches 11 bases. V lost 4 bases and J lost 7; bases outside the gene matches: 9. CDR3 length: 16 amino acids. Germline lookup yields CDR1 MNHEY and CDR2 SMNVEV (reference sequence). The CDR3 loop is CASSSKTGQGVNEQFF. The CDR3 nucleotides are TGTGCCAGCAGTTCAAAAACGGGACAGGGGGTAAATGAGCAGTTCTTC.